The rows below give T cell receptor beta chains drawn from one sample of a study of blood T cell repertoires in COVID-19. Sequencing used immunoSEQ multiplex PCR; TCRdb keeps in-frame clones, though not all of them. The sample records approximately 170,000 clones, just over 85% being singletons. The specimen sequenced was peripheral blood. These receptors originate from a man aged 45-60 years with active or convalescent COVID-19. The CDR3 runs from the conserved cysteine through the conserved F or W. The order of the fields is D gene, clone size, V gene, J gene, CDR3 protein, CDR3 DNA. D genes are given only for firm matches. Clone size appears in some rows only: once, few, many, or a class for an expanded clone.

D: .; size: .; V: TRBV29-1; J: TRBJ2-1; CDR3: CSVDEVRSYNEQFF; DNA: TGCAGCGTTGATGAAGTTCGGTCCTACAATGAGCAGTTCTTC
D: TRBD1; size: .; V: TRBV19; J: TRBJ1-5; CDR3: CASRSSRGSNQPQHF; DNA: TGTGCCAGTAGATCCAGCAGGGGGTCCAATCAGCCCCAGCATTTT
D: .; size: .; V: TRBV30; J: TRBJ1-5; CDR3: CAWSDQGRNQPQHF; DNA: TGTGCCTGGAGTGATCAGGGTCGCAATCAGCCCCAGCATTTT
D: TRBD2; size: .; V: TRBV2; J: TRBJ2-3; CDR3: CASRGTTSGGGNTQYF; DNA: TGTGCCAGCAGGGGAACTACTAGCGGGGGAGGAAATACGCAGTATTTT
D: .; size: .; V: TRBV9; J: TRBJ1-3; CDR3: CASSVGLGGNTIYF; DNA: TGTGCCAGCAGCGTAGGTCTGGGCGGAAACACCATATATTTT
D: .; size: .; V: TRBV12-3/TRBV12-4; J: TRBJ1-2; CDR3: CASRPTESYGYTF; DNA: TGTGCCAGCAGACCGACAGAATCTTATGGCTACACCTTC
D: TRBD1; size: .; V: TRBV7-9; J: TRBJ1-2; CDR3: CASSPQGQANYGYTF; DNA: TGTGCCAGCAGCCCACAGGGACAGGCTAACTATGGCTACACCTTC
D: .; size: .; V: TRBV27; J: TRBJ2-7; CDR3: CASSFSGTYEQYF; DNA: TGTGCCAGCAGTTTTTCGGGGACCTACGAGCAGTACTTC
D: TRBD1; size: .; V: TRBV4-1; J: TRBJ1-2; CDR3: CASSQFAGQGWEGYTF; DNA: TGCGCCAGCAGCCAATTTGCTGGACAGGGCTGGGAGGGCTACACCTTC
D: TRBD1; size: .; V: TRBV23-1; J: TRBJ1-5; CDR3: CASKTGGIGYSNQPQHF; DNA: TGCGCCAGCAAGACAGGGGGCATCGGGTATAGCAATCAGCCCCAGCATTTT
D: .; size: .; V: TRBV6-6; J: TRBJ2-1; CDR3: CASSPSYNEQFF; DNA: TGTGCCAGCAGTCCTTCGTATAATGAGCAGTTCTTC
D: TRBD2; size: few; V: TRBV7-9; J: TRBJ2-5; CDR3: CASSFSSGHQETQYF; DNA: TGTGCCAGCAGCTTTTCTAGCGGGCACCAAGAGACCCAGTACTTC
D: .; size: .; V: TRBV7-3; J: TRBJ1-1; CDR3: CASSSAGSEAFF; DNA: TGTGCCAGCAGCTCCGCGGGGTCTGAAGCTTTCTTT
D: TRBD1; size: .; V: TRBV4-2; J: TRBJ1-5; CDR3: CASSQDWGQDSNQPQHF; DNA: TGTGCCAGCAGCCAAGATTGGGGACAGGATAGCAATCAGCCCCAGCATTTT
D: .; size: .; V: TRBV3-1/TRBV3-2; J: TRBJ2-7; CDR3: CASSHSLEQYF; DNA: TGTGCCAGCAGCCATTCTCTCGAGCAGTACTTC
D: .; size: .; V: TRBV28; J: TRBJ1-1; CDR3: CASSFFLGGRGTEAFF; DNA: TGTGCCAGCAGTTTCTTTTTGGGGGGGCGCGGGACTGAAGCTTTCTTT
D: .; size: .; V: TRBV27; J: TRBJ2-7; CDR3: CASSPSSYEQYF; DNA: TGTGCCAGCAGTCCGAGCTCCTACGAGCAGTACTTC
D: .; size: .; V: TRBV19; J: TRBJ1-6; CDR3: CASSSTAGKQLYSPLHF; DNA: TGTGCCAGTAGTAGCACGGCAGGGAAACAGTTATATTCACCCCTCCACTTT
D: .; size: .; V: TRBV7-9; J: TRBJ2-7; CDR3: CASSSQYEQYF; DNA: TGTGCCAGCAGCTCCCAGTACGAGCAGTACTTC
D: TRBD1; size: once; V: TRBV5-1; J: TRBJ1-1; CDR3: CASSFASYSRGLGNTEAFF; DNA: TGCGCCAGCAGCTTCGCGTCGTACAGCAGGGGGCTCGGTAACACTGAAGCTTTCTTT
D: .; size: .; V: TRBV5-1; J: TRBJ1-1; CDR3: CASSLEAGMNTEAFF; DNA: TGCGCCAGCAGCTTGGAGGCAGGGATGAACACTGAAGCTTTCTTT
D: .; size: .; V: TRBV9; J: TRBJ1-2; CDR3: CASSVVARGGYTF; DNA: TGTGCCAGCAGCGTAGTGGCCCGGGGGGGCTACACCTTC
D: TRBD1; size: .; V: TRBV24-1; J: TRBJ1-2; CDR3: CATSGQGANYGYTF; DNA: TGTGCCACCAGTGGACAGGGCGCGAACTATGGCTACACCTTC
D: TRBD1; size: .; V: TRBV3-1/TRBV3-2; J: TRBJ1-5; CDR3: CASSQEAGGAGGRQPQHF; DNA: TGTGCCAGCAGCCAAGAAGCCGGAGGGGCAGGGGGGCGGCAGCCCCAGCATTTT
D: TRBD1; size: few; V: TRBV27; J: TRBJ1-2; CDR3: CARCTGEFKIYGYTF; DNA: TGTGCCCGATGCACAGGGGAGTTTAAAATCTATGGCTACACCTTC
D: TRBD1; size: .; V: TRBV3-1/TRBV3-2; J: TRBJ1-1; CDR3: CASSKVTGTGYDTEAFF; DNA: TGTGCCAGCAGCAAAGTCACCGGGACAGGGTATGACACTGAAGCTTTCTTT
D: TRBD2; size: .; V: TRBV23-1; J: TRBJ2-4; CDR3: CASSQSGTRVSGGTKNIQYF; DNA: TGCGCCAGCAGTCAATCCGGGACTAGGGTTAGCGGGGGGACCAAAAACATTCAGTACTTC
D: .; size: .; V: TRBV10-3; J: TRBJ2-1; CDR3: CAISDDYEQFF; DNA: TGTGCCATCAGTGACGACTATGAGCAGTTCTTC
D: .; size: .; V: TRBV6-5; J: TRBJ1-5; CDR3: CASSPNGRDNQPQHF; DNA: TGTGCCAGCAGCCCAAACGGGAGGGATAATCAGCCCCAGCATTTT
D: TRBD2; size: .; V: TRBV11-3; J: TRBJ2-1; CDR3: CASSLGERGVLNEQFF; DNA: TGTGCCAGCAGCCTGGGGGAGCGGGGGGTCCTTAATGAGCAGTTCTTC
D: TRBD2; size: .; V: TRBV3-1/TRBV3-2; J: TRBJ2-3; CDR3: CASSQDLGLAGGTDTQYF; DNA: TGTGCCAGCAGCCAAGATTTGGGACTAGCGGGCGGCACAGATACGCAGTATTTT
D: TRBD2; size: once; V: TRBV28; J: TRBJ2-5; CDR3: CASSFRTSGRRETQYF; DNA: TGTGCCAGCAGTTTTCGAACTAGCGGGAGAAGGGAGACCCAGTACTTC
D: .; size: few; V: TRBV30; J: TRBJ1-1; CDR3: CAWSVMKSTEAFF; DNA: TGTGCCTGGAGTGTAATGAAGAGCACTGAAGCTTTCTTT
D: .; size: .; V: TRBV7-2; J: TRBJ2-3; CDR3: CASSEDGVRGDTQYF; DNA: TGTGCCAGCAGCGAAGACGGCGTACGGGGAGATACGCAGTATTTT
D: .; size: .; V: TRBV7-2; J: TRBJ2-3; CDR3: CASSLARGLFDTDTQYF; DNA: TGTGCCAGCAGCTTAGCGAGGGGACTTTTTGACACAGATACGCAGTATTTT
D: TRBD1; size: .; V: TRBV6-5; J: TRBJ2-5; CDR3: CASSARLDRAETQYF; DNA: TGTGCCAGCAGCGCTAGACTGGACAGGGCTGAGACCCAGTACTTC
D: TRBD1; size: .; V: TRBV15; J: TRBJ1-2; CDR3: CATSRAEQGYGYTF; DNA: TGTGCCACCAGCAGAGCGGAACAGGGGTATGGCTACACCTTC
D: .; size: few; V: TRBV5-1; J: TRBJ2-7; CDR3: CASSREGSSSYEQYF; DNA: TGCGCCAGCAGTCGTGAAGGGAGTAGCTCCTACGAGCAGTACTTC
D: .; size: .; V: TRBV3-1/TRBV3-2; J: TRBJ2-1; CDR3: CASSQESIYNEQFF; DNA: TGTGCCAGCAGCCAAGAATCCATCTACAATGAGCAGTTCTTC
D: .; size: .; V: TRBV6-5; J: TRBJ2-1; CDR3: CASSLDRFGEQFF; DNA: TGTGCCAGCAGTTTAGACAGGTTTGGTGAGCAGTTCTTC
D: .; size: .; V: TRBV5-1; J: TRBJ2-4; CDR3: CASSSQGNIDIQYF; DNA: TGCGCCAGCAGCTCCCAGGGAAACATAGACATTCAGTACTTC
D: TRBD1; size: .; V: TRBV5-5; J: TRBJ1-6; CDR3: CASLRSTGQINSPLHF; DNA: TGTGCCAGCCTTAGGAGCACGGGACAGATTAATTCACCCCTCCACTTT
D: TRBD2; size: few; V: TRBV11-3; J: TRBJ2-1; CDR3: CASSLASGLAGNEQFF; DNA: TGTGCCAGCAGCTTGGCCTCGGGACTAGCGGGTAATGAGCAGTTCTTC
D: TRBD1; size: .; V: TRBV6-5; J: TRBJ2-1; CDR3: CASAGTGFYNEQFF; DNA: TGTGCCAGCGCTGGGACAGGGTTCTACAATGAGCAGTTCTTC
D: .; size: .; V: TRBV18; J: TRBJ1-1; CDR3: CASSPMGGTEAFF; DNA: TGTGCCAGCTCACCTATGGGAGGCACTGAAGCTTTCTTT
D: .; size: few; V: TRBV28; J: TRBJ1-1; CDR3: CASSLRQVSMNTEAFF; DNA: TGTGCCAGCAGCCTTAGACAGGTTTCAATGAACACTGAAGCTTTCTTT
D: .; size: .; V: TRBV5-1; J: TRBJ2-7; CDR3: CASSLMTATLYEQYF; DNA: TGCGCCAGCAGCCTAATGACAGCCACTCTCTACGAGCAGTACTTC
D: .; size: few; V: TRBV5-1; J: TRBJ2-7; CDR3: CASSLQGDYEQYF; DNA: TGCGCCAGCAGCTTACAGGGCGACTACGAGCAGTACTTC
D: TRBD2; size: .; V: TRBV7-6; J: TRBJ2-5; CDR3: CASSLGPPGLAGGEYQETQYF; DNA: TGTGCCAGCAGCTTAGGACCTCCGGGACTAGCGGGAGGGGAGTACCAAGAGACCCAGTACTTC
D: .; size: .; V: TRBV6-1; J: TRBJ2-2; CDR3: CASSEIPFRASNTGELFF; DNA: TGTGCCAGCAGTGAAATCCCTTTTAGAGCTTCGAACACCGGGGAGCTGTTTTTT
D: .; size: .; V: TRBV3-1/TRBV3-2; J: TRBJ2-3; CDR3: CASSRRSRASTDTQYF; DNA: TGTGCCAGCAGCCGGCGCTCGCGGGCGAGCACAGATACGCAGTATTTT
D: .; size: .; V: TRBV29-1; J: TRBJ1-1; CDR3: CSVERGGTEAFF; DNA: TGCAGCGTTGAAAGGGGGGGAACTGAAGCTTTCTTT
D: .; size: .; V: TRBV3-1/TRBV3-2; J: TRBJ1-6; CDR3: CASSQAEGWNSPLHF; DNA: TGTGCCAGCAGCCAAGCGGAGGGGTGGAATTCACCCCTCCACTTT